The T cell receptor beta chain under discussion was sequenced for a study of T cells in Graves' hyperthyroidism and ophthalmopathy. This clonotype was counted ten times or more. The target antigen is unknown. The V end lost 9 bases, the J end lost 6 bases, and 9 bases lay between the germline ends. From germline, CDR1 is MNHEY and CDR2 SVGAGI. The CDR3 spans 11 residues. Overall study findings and caveats: A model of 13 V-J pairs discriminated ophthalmopathy from stable hyperthyroidism. Median prediction lead before ophthalmopathy onset was 6.5 months with the model.

It was RNA transcripts that yielded the amplified TCR beta CDR3 regions. The HTBI primer set served for first-round RT-PCR of the TCR CDR3. In TCRdb, the multiplex PCR reads were re-called with MiXCR into one record per CDR3 protein. The sample has fewer than 650,000 distinct CDR3 sequences; approximately 48% are singletons. Diagnoses used clinical symptoms, serum thyroxine and TRAb, thyroid ultrasound and orbital computed tomography. Sequences were obtained from peripheral blood or thyroid tissue (not recorded which). The receptor was derived from an adult woman with Graves' disease, either hyperthyroidism or ophthalmopathy (not recorded which). V usage is TRBV6-5 and J usage is TRBJ1-3; D unclear. The CDR3: CASRSQNTIYF. The CDR3, as DNA: TGTGCCAGTCGGAGCCAAAACACCATATATTTT.